A single sample gave rise to the 14 T cell receptor beta chains below, sequenced in a study of cytomegalovirus exposure and HLA in healthy donors. Amplification used 60 Vbeta primers and 13 Jbeta primers. Profiling relied on immunoSEQ multiplex PCR, and the TCRdb table lists in-frame clones only, not all of them. The table records some 150,000 clones, around 85% of them present only once. The sample consisted of PBMCs. The source is a woman aged 25 to 45 in good health and CMV-seronegative.

There are a few counts of this clone. The CDR3 DNA follows: TGCGCCAGCAGCTTACGGACAGGGGGGGAGCAGTACTTC. It encodes CASSLRTGGEQYF. This rearrangement joins TRBV5-1 to TRBJ2-7, with TRBD1 matching 10 bases. Germline V gene data show CDR1 as SGHRS and CDR2 as YFSETQ. V was clipped by 2 bases and J by 7 bases; unmatched bases: 3. The CDR3 has 13 residues. Together with reference TRBV5-1 and TRBJ2-7, the CDR3 gives the full variable domain: KAGVTQTPRYLIKTRGQQVTLSCSPISGHRSVSWYQQTPGQGLQFLFEYFSETQRNKGNFPGRFSGRQFSNSRSEMNVSTLELGDSALYLCASSLRTGGEQYFGPGTRLTVT.

V is TRBV18 and J is TRBJ2-7; 8 bases agree with TRBD2. The V gene's germline CDR1 is KGHSH and CDR2 LQKENI. The ends lost 3 bases at V and 0 bases at J; junction bases unmatched: 7. The CDR3 has 16 amino acids. CDR3 amino acids: CASSPILAASSYEQYF. CDR3 nucleotide sequence: TGTGCCAGCTCACCCATACTAGCGGCGAGCTCCTACGAGCAGTACTTC.

J is TRBJ2-7 and V is TRBV6-5; 8 nucleotides match TRBD1. This CDR3 has 13 residues. The trim removed 6 bases at V and 6 bases at J, leaving 7 bases unmatched. Per germline, CDR1 MNHEY and CDR2 SVGAGI. The CDR3 region is CASRDRVLVEQYF. The CDR3 bases are TGTGCCAGCAGGGACAGGGTGCTTGTCGAGCAGTACTTC.

This clone was detected only once. J is TRBJ1-1 and V is TRBV7-9; 9 bases align to TRBD1. The CDR3 has 18 amino acids. J was trimmed by 2 bases and V by 1 base; bases with no gene match: 11. Germline assignment: CDR1 SEHNR and CDR2 FQNEAQ (reference sequence). The CDR3 DNA reads TGTGCCAGCAGCTTAGTCGACAGGGGGGAGAATCGTAACACTGAAGCTTTCTTT. Translation: CASSLVDRGENRNTEAFF.

A word on this clone: Likely a read error: the CDR3 ends without its conserved phenylalanine or tryptophan. This chain uses TRBV2 with TRBJ2-3, with D perhaps matching TRBD2 (6 bases). V lost 2 bases, J lost 0 bases, and 12 bases lay in between. Germline assignment: CDR1 SNHLY and CDR2 FYNNEI. The CDR3 extends over 16 amino acids. The CDR3: CASSERPGVSTDTQYV. CDR3 DNA sequence: TGTGCCAGCAGTGAACGTCCGGGGGTTAGCACAGATACGCAGTATGTT.

V gene TRBV5-1 combines with J gene TRBJ2-3, with D possibly matching TRBD2 (5 bases). This CDR3 is built from 14 residues. Germline V lookup: CDR1 SGHRS, CDR2 YFSETQ. V lost 0 bases, J lost 3 bases, and 8 bases lay in between. The CDR3 coding sequence is TGCGCCAGCAGCTTGGAAGGGAGAACAGATACGCAGTATTTT. Translated: CASSLEGRTDTQYF.

This clone occurred once. This chain uses TRBV30 with TRBJ2-3, with 7 bases matching TRBD1. The CDR3 runs 12 residues. Germline CDR1 GTSNPN, CDR2 SVGIG (reference sequence). DNA for the CDR3: TGTTCTGGGCAGGGGGTCGCAGATACGCAGTATTTT. Translated, it gives CSGQGVADTQYF.

The chain combines TRBV28 with TRBJ2-1, with 12 bases aligning to TRBD1. The germline V gene has CDR1 MDHEN and CDR2 SYDVKM. This CDR3 spans 15 amino acids. The V gene end was trimmed by 6 bases and the J gene end by 4 bases; junction bases not matched to a gene: 4. In nucleotides, the CDR3 is TGTGCCAGCAGGGGACAGGGGGCGGGGTACAATGAGCAGTTCTTC. Amino acids: CASRGQGAGYNEQFF.

The rearrangement joins TRBV6-6 to TRBJ2-7; possible D gene TRBD1, 5 bases. The germline gives CDR1 MNHNY, CDR2 SVGAGI (reference sequence). Trimming took 4 bases from V and 3 from J, leaving 10 bases between them. This CDR3 is 13 amino acids long. DNA for the CDR3: TGTGCCAGCAGTTCTACAGGTTTCTACGAGCAGTACTTC. It codes for CASSSTGFYEQYF.

The chain joins TRBV29-1 to TRBJ2-2, with a tentative D call TRBD2 (5 bases). The germline gives CDR1 SQVTM, CDR2 ANQGSEA. Trimming removed 6 bases from V and 4 bases from J, with 9 bases in between. This CDR3 is 12 amino acids long. CDR3 DNA sequence: TGCAGCGTAGGACTGCTCACCGGGGAGCTGTTTTTT. Protein: CSVGLLTGELFF.

The V and J genes are TRBV28 and TRBJ1-2; 12 bases align to TRBD1. Germline V gene sequence: CDR1 MDHEN, CDR2 SYDVKM. V trimming: 6 bases; J trimming: 4 bases; junction bases outside the gene matches: 18. This CDR3 contains 19 residues. Here the CDR3 reads CASSSPRDRGRLRGYGYTF. CDR3 bases: TGTGCCAGCAGCTCTCCCCGGGACAGGGGGCGCCTTAGGGGCTATGGCTACACCTTC.

V is TRBV11-3 and J is TRBJ2-7, with D possibly matching TRBD1 (6 bases). The germline V gene encodes CDR1 SGHNT and CDR2 YENEEA. This CDR3 spans 16 amino acids. Trimming pared 0 bases from V and 5 bases from J, leaving 17 bases between. The CDR3 region has the DNA TGTGCCAGCAGCTTAGAGGGTGGTCAGGGGTACAACGAGCAGTACTTC. Amino acids: CASSLEGGQGYNEQYF.

The chain carries TRBV6-1 and TRBJ1-1; D possibly corresponds to TRBD1 (6 bases). The germline gives CDR1 MNHNS, CDR2 SASEGT. The V end was cut by 6 bases, the J end by 3 bases, with 11 bases between. This CDR3 is built from 13 residues. CDR3 DNA sequence: TGTGCCAGCAGCAGGGACACTCACACTGAAGCTTTCTTT. As protein: CASSRDTHTEAFF.

The chain combines TRBV9 with TRBJ1-6; 10 bases are a match to TRBD1. CDR1 and CDR2 (germline): SGDLS, YYNGEE. There are 16 residues in the CDR3. Trimming cost V 0 bases and J 7 bases; bases outside gene matches: 4. Written as DNA, the CDR3 is TGTGCCAGCAGCGTAGACCTGGACAGGGGGAATTCACCCCTCCACTTT. Its translation: CASSVDLDRGNSPLHF.